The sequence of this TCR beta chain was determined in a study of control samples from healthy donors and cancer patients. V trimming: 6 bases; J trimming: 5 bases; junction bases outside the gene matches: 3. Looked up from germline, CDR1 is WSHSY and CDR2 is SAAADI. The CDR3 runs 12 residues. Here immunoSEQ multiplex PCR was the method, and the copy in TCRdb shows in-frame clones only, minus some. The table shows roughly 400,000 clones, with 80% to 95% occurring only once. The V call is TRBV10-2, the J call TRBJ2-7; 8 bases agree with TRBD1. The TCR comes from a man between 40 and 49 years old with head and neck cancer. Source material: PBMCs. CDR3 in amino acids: CASRDRGHEQYF. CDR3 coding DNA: TGCGCCAGCAGAGACAGGGGTCACGAGCAGTACTTC.